This TCR beta chain was profiled in a study of OX40 agonist ivuxolimab in advanced cancers. Study summary: Averaging roughly 60 years in age, with a range of roughly 20 to 90, the cohort was around 87% male. One patient with hepatocellular carcinoma and two with cutaneous melanoma, three in all, had partial responses. Study-wide results and caveats: The average count of expanded clones was higher among CD8+ T cells than among CD4+.

As regards this clone: Its antigen is as yet unknown.

Peripheral blood came from all dose cohorts at three timepoints. The table came from immunoSEQ multiplex PCR; TCRdb's copy has only in-frame clones and leaves some out. The profile covers tens of thousands of clones, with approximately 80% appearing a single time and 5.5% to 7.5% taken by the ten largest. The TCR comes from an adult with an advanced solid tumor such as melanoma, head and neck, liver or kidney cancer. This specimen was CD4+ or CD8+ T cells sorted from blood, taken in a trial of the OX40 agonist ivuxolimab.

CDR3 sequence (DNA): TGTGCCAGCTCACCCTTCCGGGACACCATCTCTGGGGCCAACGTCCTGACTTTC. Translated, it gives CASSPFRDTISGANVLTF. This chain connects TRBV18 to TRBJ2-6; D perhaps matches TRBD1 (6 bases). V lost 3 bases to trimming and J lost 0 bases, with 15 bases between them. The CDR3 totals 18 residues. CDR1 is KGHSH and CDR2 is LQKENI in the germline V gene.